This TCR beta chain was recorded in a study of blood T cell repertoires in COVID-19. The wider study: Acute-phase and convalescent COVID-19 samples originated in the United States, Italy and Spain. PBMCs, B-cell-depleted T cells, or T cells provided the cDNA or gDNA that made up the material.

Trimming at V came to 7 bases and at J to 7 bases, leaving 11 bases not matched to a gene. The CDR3 is made up of 13 amino acids. Germline V lookup: CDR1 SQVTM, CDR2 ANQGSEA. Authors' processing steps: Estimates of nucleated cell counts were drawn from the amplification of reference gene primers. The protocol was immunoSEQ multiplex PCR, while the TCRdb copy is restricted to in-frame clones and leaves out a portion. That table gives V, J and clone size, and the DNA gave D and trimming. The sample contains tens of thousands of clones, roughly 86% of which appear only once. This receptor was obtained from a man older than 75 with active or convalescent COVID-19. Sequencing was performed on peripheral blood. V is TRBV29-1 and J is TRBJ2-7; 9 bases line up with TRBD1. Here the CDR3 DNA reads TGCAGCGGGACTCCCGGGACAGGGTCAGAGCAGTACTTC. Translating gives CSGTPGTGSEQYF.